This TCR beta chain was recorded in a study of blood T cells in healthy people across ages. J gave up 4 bases and V 1 base, and 8 bases lay outside the gene matches. The CDR3 has 15 amino acids. From germline, CDR1 is DFQATT and CDR2 SNEGSKA (reference sequence). The second PCR ran 7 to 11 cycles with a sample-barcoded 5' primer and J-beta primers. TCRdb processed the 5' RACE reads anew with MiXCR; each CDR3 protein has one entry. Of roughly 800,000 distinct CDR3 sequences listed, 25% are singletons. This clonotype was seen a few times. These data also formed part of another study, on T cells of mothers and their children. That source adds: The study recruited three healthy Caucasian mothers and their six children as donors. Every mother supplied over 8 million TCR beta CDR3 reads and every child several million. Related and unrelated pairs show TCR recombination output that thymic selection shapes similarly.

This receptor was obtained from a boy under 18 in good health. Sequencing was performed on blood. This sequence joins TRBV20-1 and TRBJ2-3, with 7 bases that match TRBD2. CDR3 region: CSARGFAGESDTQYF. The CDR3 DNA is TGCAGTGCTAGAGGGTTCGCGGGAGAATCAGATACGCAGTATTTT.